This TCR beta chain was retrieved from a study of long-term antiretroviral therapy in people with HIV. Study-wide results and caveats: CDR3 length ranges were narrower in HIV repertoires than in controls.

CDR3 length: 18 residues. CDR1 and CDR2 (germline): SGHTA, FQGNSA. V dropped 0 bases and J dropped 7; count of bases not matched to a gene: 14. The run of the v3.0 immunoSEQ assay was at survey level. The repertoire was sequenced with immunoSEQ multiplex PCR; TCRdb's copy has only in-frame clones and lacks some. The sample gives 8,000 to 10,000 clones, more than 80% of which show up once; about a sixth is in the top ten. To note about this clone: Its antigen is undetermined.

The receptor's source is a man in his forties with HIV. The chain couples TRBV7-2 to TRBJ1-2; 10 bases match TRBD1. Material: unsorted PBMCs, obtained 0.7 years after starting antiretroviral therapy. The DNA of the CDR3 is TGTGCCAGCAGCTTAGCCTCCAACCGACAGGGGGCGGGGGGTGGCTACACCTTC. Translated, it gives CASSLASNRQGAGGGYTF.